This entry concerns a single T cell receptor beta chain. This entry belongs to a study of blood T cell repertoires in COVID-19. The CDR3 contains 14 residues. V shed 5 bases and J 4 bases; nucleotides not matched to a gene: 4. Germline assignment: CDR1 KGHSH and CDR2 LQKENI. Per the study methods: Estimated nucleated cell counts came from reference gene primer amplification. Assay used: immunoSEQ multiplex PCR; TCRdb lists only in-frame clones, some missing. D and trimming were read from the DNA, whereas the V and J calls and clone size are those reported in that table. In the table there are 350,000 to 400,000 clones, more than 85% of which are singletons. Cohort placement rested on clinical history that participants reported themselves.

This sequence joins TRBV18 and TRBJ2-5; 10 bases line up with TRBD1. This clonotype originated in a middle-aged woman who had been exposed to COVID-19. Sequencing input: PBMCs or T cells enriched from blood (not recorded which). The CDR3 here is CASSRRQGAETQYF. In DNA form, the CDR3 reads TGTGCCAGCTCAAGGCGACAGGGGGCAGAGACCCAGTACTTC. The full variable domain, with the rest looked up from reference TRBV18 and TRBJ2-5, is NAGVMQNPRHLVRRRGQEARLRCSPMKGHSHVYWYRQLPEEGLKFMVYLQKENIIDESGMPKERFSAEFPKEGPSILRIQQVVRGDSAAYFCASSRRQGAETQYFGPGTRLLVL.